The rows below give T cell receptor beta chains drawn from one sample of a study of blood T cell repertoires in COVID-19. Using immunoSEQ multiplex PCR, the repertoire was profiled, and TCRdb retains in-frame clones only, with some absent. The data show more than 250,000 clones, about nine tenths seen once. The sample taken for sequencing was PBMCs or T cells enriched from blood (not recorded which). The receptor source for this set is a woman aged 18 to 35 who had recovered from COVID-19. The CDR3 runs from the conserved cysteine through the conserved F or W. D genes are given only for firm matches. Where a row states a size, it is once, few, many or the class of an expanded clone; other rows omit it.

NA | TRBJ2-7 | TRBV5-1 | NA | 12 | CASSGLNYEQYF | TGCGCCAGCAGCGGACTGAACTACGAGCAGTACTTC
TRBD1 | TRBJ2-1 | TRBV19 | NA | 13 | CASTRQGRNEQFF | TGTGCCAGTACTCGACAGGGGCGTAATGAGCAGTTCTTC
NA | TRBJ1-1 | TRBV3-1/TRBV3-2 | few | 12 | CASSEQNTEAFF | TGTGCCAGCAGCGAACAGAACACTGAAGCTTTCTTT
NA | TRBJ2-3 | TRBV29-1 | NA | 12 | CSVTGTGDTQYF | TGCAGCGTGACAGGGACTGGAGATACGCAGTATTTT
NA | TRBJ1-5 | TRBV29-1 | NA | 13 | CSAQQGGDQPQHF | TGCAGCGCCCAACAGGGCGGAGATCAGCCCCAGCATTTT
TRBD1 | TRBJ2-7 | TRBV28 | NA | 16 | CASSSQAGTGSYEQYF | TGTGCCAGCAGTTCACAAGCCGGGACAGGAAGCTACGAGCAGTACTTC
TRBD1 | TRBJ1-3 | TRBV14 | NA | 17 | CASSPPWGQGSGNTIYF | TGTGCCAGCAGCCCCCCATGGGGACAGGGATCTGGAAACACCATATATTTT
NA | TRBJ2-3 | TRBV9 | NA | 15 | CASSSSGGRTDTQYF | TGTGCCAGCAGCTCATCCGGCGGAAGAACAGATACGCAGTATTTT
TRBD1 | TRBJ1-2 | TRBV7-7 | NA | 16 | CASSPTDRGLPYGYTF | TGTGCTAGCAGCCCCACAGACAGGGGCCTACCCTATGGCTACACCTTC
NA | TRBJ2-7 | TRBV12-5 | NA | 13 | CASGSSPLYEQYF | TGTGCTAGTGGTTCCTCCCCCCTGTACGAGCAGTACTTC
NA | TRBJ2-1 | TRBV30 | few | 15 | CAWSRRRETYNEQFF | TGTGCCTGGAGTCGGCGACGGGAGACCTACAATGAGCAGTTCTTC
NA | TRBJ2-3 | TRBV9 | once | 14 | CASSAGGSTDTQYF | TGTGCCAGCAGCGCGGGGGGCAGCACAGATACGCAGTATTTT
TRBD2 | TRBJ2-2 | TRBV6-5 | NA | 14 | CASSSGRNTGELFF | TGTGCCAGTTCTAGCGGGAGGAACACCGGGGAGCTGTTTTTT
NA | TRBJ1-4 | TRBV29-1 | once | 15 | CSVRDTTGRNEKLFF | TGCAGCGTTAGGGACACGACGGGCCGTAATGAAAAACTGTTTTTT
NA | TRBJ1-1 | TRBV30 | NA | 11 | CAWSIPSVAFF | TGTGCCTGGAGTATCCCATCGGTTGCTTTCTTT
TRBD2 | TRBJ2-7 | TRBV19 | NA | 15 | CASTPTSGRHDEQYF | TGTGCCAGTACCCCGACTAGCGGGAGACACGACGAGCAGTACTTC
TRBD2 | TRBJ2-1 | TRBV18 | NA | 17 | CASSPRGVTSGDYEQFF | TGTGCCAGCTCACCACGGGGAGTGACTAGCGGGGACTATGAGCAGTTCTTC
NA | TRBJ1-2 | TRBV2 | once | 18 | CASSDPTLDSLANYGYTF | TGTGCCAGCAGTGATCCCACTTTGGACTCTTTAGCTAACTATGGCTACACCTTC
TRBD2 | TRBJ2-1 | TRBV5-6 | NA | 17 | CASSFTPGLAGGNEQFF | TGTGCCAGCAGCTTTACCCCGGGACTAGCGGGAGGGAATGAGCAGTTCTTC
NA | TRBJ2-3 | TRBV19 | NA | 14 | CASKVGAVSDTQYF | TGTGCCAGTAAAGTCGGCGCGGTCTCAGATACGCAGTATTTT
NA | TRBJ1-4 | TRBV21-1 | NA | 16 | CASSKDGGSFNEKLFF | TGTGCCAGCAGCAAAGACGGGGGATCCTTTAATGAAAAACTGTTTTTT
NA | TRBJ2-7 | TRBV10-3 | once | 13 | CAISTGGSYEQYF | TGTGCCATCAGCACCGGGGGATCCTACGAGCAGTACTTC
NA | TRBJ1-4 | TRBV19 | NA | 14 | CASSIGQIKEKLFF | TGTGCCAGTAGTATTGGACAGATCAAGGAAAAACTGTTTTTT
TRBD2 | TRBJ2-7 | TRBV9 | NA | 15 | CASSAGLAAFGEQYF | TGTGCCAGCAGCGCGGGACTAGCGGCCTTCGGGGAGCAGTACTTC
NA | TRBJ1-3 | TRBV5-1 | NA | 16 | CASSRGAGAAGNTIYF | TGCGCCAGCAGCCGTGGTGCTGGGGCGGCTGGAAACACCATATATTTT
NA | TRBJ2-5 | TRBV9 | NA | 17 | CASSEGPLSGAQETQYF | TGTGCCAGCAGCGAGGGGCCCTTGAGTGGGGCCCAAGAGACCCAGTACTTC
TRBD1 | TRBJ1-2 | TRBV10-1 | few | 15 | CASSEMNRGAYGYTF | TGCGCCAGCAGTGAAATGAACAGGGGAGCCTATGGCTACACCTTC
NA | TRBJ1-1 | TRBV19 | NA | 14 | CASSILQKNTEAFF | TGTGCCAGTAGTATCCTACAGAAGAACACTGAAGCTTTCTTT
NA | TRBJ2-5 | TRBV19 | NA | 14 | CASSSTRGMETQYF | TGTGCCAGTAGTTCGACTAGAGGGATGGAGACCCAGTACTTC
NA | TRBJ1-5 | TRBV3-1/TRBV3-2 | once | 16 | CASSPNLPGNGQPQHF | TGTGCCAGCAGCCCGAACCTCCCAGGGAATGGTCAGCCCCAGCATTTT
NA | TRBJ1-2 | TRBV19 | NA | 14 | CASRYDDRRYGYTF | TGTGCCAGTAGATATGACGACAGGCGATATGGCTACACCTTC
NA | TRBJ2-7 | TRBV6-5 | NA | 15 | CASSYSRLLSYEQYF | TGTGCCAGCAGTTACTCGCGACTTCTCTCCTACGAGCAGTACTTC
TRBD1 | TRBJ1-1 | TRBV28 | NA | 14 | CASSLRGSGGLSFF | TGTGCCAGCAGTTTAAGGGGGTCAGGGGGGTTGTCTTTCTTT
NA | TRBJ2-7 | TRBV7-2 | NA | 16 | CASSLGGALSSYEQYF | TGTGCCAGCAGCTTAGGTGGGGCCCTTAGCTCCTACGAGCAGTACTTC
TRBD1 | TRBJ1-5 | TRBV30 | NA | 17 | CAWSGDRGQGSNQPQHF | TGTGCCTGGAGCGGGGACAGGGGGCAAGGGAGCAATCAGCCCCAGCATTTT
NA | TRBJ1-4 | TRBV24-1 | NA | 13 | CATSDSGNEKLFF | TGTGCCACCAGTGATTCCGGGAATGAAAAACTGTTTTTT
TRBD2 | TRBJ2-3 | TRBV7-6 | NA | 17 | CASSTELAGSSSDTQYF | TGTGCCAGCAGCACAGAACTAGCGGGAAGTAGTTCAGATACGCAGTATTTT
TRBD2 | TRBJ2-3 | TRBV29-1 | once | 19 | CSVEGTSGRGGTITDTQYF | TGCAGCGTTGAAGGGACTAGCGGGAGAGGGGGAACTATCACAGATACGCAGTATTTT
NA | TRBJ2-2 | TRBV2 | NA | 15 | CASSDGAVNTGELFF | TGTGCCAGCAGTGATGGGGCCGTGAACACCGGGGAGCTGTTTTTT
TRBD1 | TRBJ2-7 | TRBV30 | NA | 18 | CAWSVGWWRDRVSYEQYF | TGTGCCTGGAGTGTAGGTTGGTGGAGGGACAGGGTATCCTACGAGCAGTACTTC
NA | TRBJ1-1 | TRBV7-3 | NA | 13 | CASSLRRGTEAFF | TGTGCCAGCAGCTTACGACGAGGGACTGAAGCTTTCTTT
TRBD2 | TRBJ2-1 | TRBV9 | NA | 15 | CASTEGGGANNEQFF | TGTGCCAGCACCGAGGGCGGGGGGGCTAACAATGAGCAGTTCTTC
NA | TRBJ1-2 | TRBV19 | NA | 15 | CASSILGQFGDGYTF | TGTGCCAGTAGTATTCTTGGACAGTTTGGTGATGGCTACACCTTC
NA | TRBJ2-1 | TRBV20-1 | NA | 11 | CSADSEIEQFF | TGCAGTGCTGATAGCGAGATTGAGCAGTTCTTC
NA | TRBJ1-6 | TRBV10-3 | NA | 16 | CAIRTEVSGLNSPLHF | TGTGCCATCAGGACTGAGGTTTCTGGGTTGAATTCACCCCTCCACTTT
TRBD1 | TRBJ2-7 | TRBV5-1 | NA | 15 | CASSRPGQGSNEQYF | TGCGCCAGCAGCCGACCGGGACAGGGAAGCAACGAGCAGTACTTC
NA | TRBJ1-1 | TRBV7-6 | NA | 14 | CASSFAGENTEAFF | TGTGCCAGCAGCTTCGCAGGGGAGAACACTGAAGCTTTCTTT
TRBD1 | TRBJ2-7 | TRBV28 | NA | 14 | CASSLTGGEWEQYF | TGTGCCAGCAGTTTAACAGGGGGCGAGTGGGAGCAGTACTTC
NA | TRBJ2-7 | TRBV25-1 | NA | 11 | CASSDGYEQYF | TGTGCCAGCAGTGACGGCTACGAGCAGTACTTC
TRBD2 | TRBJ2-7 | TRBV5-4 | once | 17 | CASSRPGVAGSSYEQYF | TGTGCCAGCAGTCGCCCGGGAGTAGCGGGGAGCTCCTACGAGCAGTACTTC